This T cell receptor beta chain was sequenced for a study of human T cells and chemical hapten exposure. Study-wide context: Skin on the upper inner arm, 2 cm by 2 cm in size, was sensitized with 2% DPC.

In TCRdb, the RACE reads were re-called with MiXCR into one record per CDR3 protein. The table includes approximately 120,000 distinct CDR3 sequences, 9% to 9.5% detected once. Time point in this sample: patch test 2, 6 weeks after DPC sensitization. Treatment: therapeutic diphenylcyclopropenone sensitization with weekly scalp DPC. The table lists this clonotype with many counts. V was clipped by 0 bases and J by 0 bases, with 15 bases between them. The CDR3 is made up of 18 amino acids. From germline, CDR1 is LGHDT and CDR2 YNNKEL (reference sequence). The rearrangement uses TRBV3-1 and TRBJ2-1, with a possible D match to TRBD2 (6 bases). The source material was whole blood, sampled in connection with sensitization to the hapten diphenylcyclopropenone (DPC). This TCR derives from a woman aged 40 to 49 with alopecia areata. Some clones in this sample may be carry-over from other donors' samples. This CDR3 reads CASSQDKGGVSSYNEQFF. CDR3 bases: TGTGCCAGCAGCCAAGATAAGGGAGGCGTGAGCTCCTACAATGAGCAGTTCTTC.